The subject of this entry is one T cell receptor beta chain. Its antigen remains unidentified. The data are from a study of cytomegalovirus exposure and HLA in healthy donors. Study-wide results and caveats: For presence/absence analyses, sequencing depth was assumed to be roughly uniform across donors.

The V gene's germline CDR1 is SNHLY and CDR2 FYNNEI. J was trimmed by 5 bases and V by 7 bases; bases with no gene match: 3. The CDR3 has 13 residues. Among the donors, all were healthy bone marrow donors. Both 60 Vbeta primers and 13 Jbeta primers went into the PCR. The repertoire was sequenced with immunoSEQ multiplex PCR; TCRdb's copy has only in-frame clones and lacks some. The sample lists about 150,000 clones, 60% to 70% occurring once. The TCR was taken from a woman aged 55 to 70 in good health and CMV-seropositive. Material for sequencing was PBMCs. The chain is built from TRBV2 and TRBJ2-1; 9 bases are a match to TRBD2. CDR3 region: CASNSGRHNEQFF. CDR3 nucleotides: TGTGCCAGCAATAGCGGGAGACACAATGAGCAGTTCTTC.